This entry is about one T cell receptor beta chain. Its antigen remains undetermined. No qualities accompany the bases; no much larger clone lies one base away. The source of the sample is a study of T cell responses to AZD1222 COVID-19 vaccine (dated by TCRdb to the early 2020s). As for the study more broadly: AZD1222 recipients with second doses at about 4 weeks or about 12 weeks were pooled, because spike-specific TCR depth and breadth did not differ between schedules. TCR sequencing covered roughly 230 trial participants: 200 to 210 given two doses of AZD1222 and approximately 25 given two doses of MenACWY control vaccine. Trial participants were enrolled into age subgroups of 18-55, 56-69 and 70-plus years, which contained about 150, 28 and 57 TCR-sequenced participants, respectively.

The sample's time point label is to be understood as: baseline before first vaccination. Samples from vaccinated people were obtained from the UK trials COV001 and COV002, which included a single-blind randomized controlled phase 2/3 trial of AZD1222 (ChAdOx1 nCoV-19) in healthy adults. For TCRbeta chain sequencing, PBMC samples from trial participants were taken at day 0 and at day 28 after the second dose. The CDR3 regions of human TCRbeta chains were analyzed by immunosequencing. From the authors' description of their analysis: Repertoire TCRs were matched against a reference library of SARS-CoV-2-specific TCRs generated with the MIRA antigen-specificity platform. Breadth was defined as the fraction of unique TCRs that were SARS-CoV-2-associated. Depth was defined as the fraction of total T cells that were SARS-CoV-2-associated. Each spike-specific TCR was assigned to its reactive spike region and to a CD4 or CD8 class using the MIRA data. Log10-transformed breadth and depth values were compared by one-way ANOVA with Sidak's multiple comparisons tests. TCRdb re-hosts the immuneACCESS table, in-frame sequences only. Its copies lack some clones; in the studies checked, an unresolved V gene accounts for under half of them, and the cause for the rest is not known. V and J calls and clone size follow that table, whereas D and trimming were derived from the DNA. Recorded for this sample are about 200,000 clones; almost 90% of them occurred a single time. 6% to 8.5% of the sample rests with the top ten.

Beyond this particular receptor, the publication reports: No day 14 peak-response samples were available, so repertoires were characterized only after the peak T cell response. Reportedly, almost half of the unique spike-specific TCRs recognized epitopes lying outside the regions that are mutated in the B.1.351 and B.1.1.7 variants. A significant rise in spike-specific TCR breadth and depth was observed after two AZD1222 doses relative to day 0 and relative to MenACWY recipients. Vaccine-associated CD4 TCRs spanned the whole spike protein, with dominant responses in regions 160-218 and 743-854. Only a handful of AZD1222 recipients were SARS-CoV-2 seropositive at baseline, limiting conclusions about previously exposed vaccinees. The 56-69-year group was small, and its depth increase did not reach significance, likely because of low power. Participants were mostly white British, with more females than males. The authors suggested clonal diversity may have been underestimated.

This receptor was taken from an adult in good health. The input for sequencing was peripheral blood, taken on day 0 of AZD1222 vaccination.

The CDR3 reads as follows: CASSYSWDEQYF. The nucleotide sequence is given as TGTGCCAGCAGTTACTCGTGGGACGAGCAGTACTTC. The V and J segments used are TRBV6-2 or TRBV6-3 and TRBJ2-7; the D gene assignment is ambiguous. At the junction V is shortened by 0 bases and J by 5 bases, with 5 bases in between. CDR1 and CDR2 were assigned from the germline V gene as MNHEY and SVGEGT. Including the terminal cysteine and phenylalanine, the CDR3 comprises 12 residues. Solely the CDR3 DNA is kept, with 36 bases framed from the first base.